The 28 T cell receptor beta chains listed next were all sequenced from one sample in a study of T cell clones after liver transplantation. The assay was immunoSEQ multiplex PCR, and TCRdb's table has in-frame clones only and misses some. The sample records 55,000 to 75,000 clones, about 71% being singletons. Sequences were derived from CD4+ T cells from blood, sampled at the approximately 15-month timepoint. Receptor source: a human patient who received a liver transplant. The graft donor may account for some of the T cells.

This clone was seen only a few times. This chain uses TRBV15 with TRBJ1-4; TRBD1 aligns across 10 bases. The CDR3 has 16 amino acids. The J segment lost 3 bases and the V segment lost 1 base, leaving 2 bases of the junction unmatched. The germline CDR1 and CDR2 sequences are LNHNV and YYDKDF (reference sequence). The CDR3 loop reads CATSRGGTGANEKLFF. DNA of the CDR3: TGTGCCACCAGCAGAGGGGGGACAGGGGCTAATGAAAAACTGTTTTTT.

The rearrangement uses TRBV7-9 and TRBJ2-7; D is uncertain. CDR1 SEHNR and CDR2 FQNEAQ come from the germline V gene (reference sequence). V was clipped by 4 bases and J by 12 bases, with 19 bases between them. This CDR3 contains 13 residues. The CDR3 reads CASSYLLDGRSYF. In DNA, the CDR3 is TGTGCCAGCAGCTATCTTCTGGACGGGCGGTCGTACTTC.

This clone has just one count. V gene TRBV2 combines with J gene TRBJ2-7; TRBD2 aligns across 10 bases. The CDR3 consists of 13 residues. Germline loops: CDR1 SNHLY, CDR2 FYNNEI. The junction had 3 bases not matched to a gene; V was cut back by 7 bases and J by 3 bases. The CDR3 sequence: CASKAGGDYEQYV. The DNA for the CDR3 is TGTGCCAGCAAAGCGGGAGGGGACTACGAGCAGTACGTC.

V usage is TRBV7-2 and J usage is TRBJ1-6; D is ambiguous. V was clipped by 5 bases and J by 9 bases, with 14 bases between them. This CDR3 contains 14 residues. Germline values: CDR1 SGHTA, CDR2 FQGNSA. The CDR3 DNA is TGTGCCAGCAGCCCTTCACTTTCCCCTTCACCCCTCCACTTT. This codes for CASSPSLSPSPLHF.

This sequence joins TRBV5-6 and TRBJ1-6, with D unresolved. Germline CDR1 is SGHDT and CDR2 is YYEEEE. V was cut by 2 bases and J by 7 bases, with 4 bases left in between. The CDR3 is made up of 12 amino acids. This CDR3 reads CASSFDNSPLHF. CDR3 nucleotides: TGTGCCAGCAGCTTCGACAATTCACCCCTCCACTTT. Looking up the rest from reference TRBV5-6 and TRBJ1-6 gives the full variable domain: DAGVTQSPTHLIKTRGQQVTLRCSPKSGHDTVSWYQQALGQGPQFIFQYYEEEERQRGNFPDRFSGHQFPNYSSELNVNALLLGDSALYLCASSFDNSPLHFGNGTRLTVT.

This clone was counted many times. This rearrangement joins TRBV6-1 to TRBJ1-5; a weak D match, TRBD1 (5 bases). The CDR3 spans 19 residues. Trimming left V 3 bases short and J 3 bases short, with 24 bases between. Germline-derived CDR1 and CDR2 are MNHNS and SASEGT. The CDR3 DNA follows: TGTGCCAGCAGTGAGGGGGGGGTTGGACGGCCCCCCCACAATCAGCCCCAGCATTTT. Translating it yields CASSEGGVGRPPHNQPQHF.

The chain is built from TRBV2 and TRBJ2-7, with 15 nucleotides matching TRBD2. V lost 6 bases, J lost 6 bases, and 3 bases stayed unmatched. This CDR3 is 14 amino acids long. Germline V gives CDR1 SNHLY, CDR2 FYNNEI. CDR3 nucleotide sequence: TGTGCCAGCAGACCGGGACTAGCGGGGGGCGAGCAGTACTTC. As protein: CASRPGLAGGEQYF.

This clone has just one count. The chain joins TRBV29-1 to TRBJ2-5; 7 positions match TRBD2. Germline V gives CDR1 SQVTM, CDR2 ANQGSEA. The trim removed 6 bases at V and 4 bases at J, leaving 8 bases unmatched. This CDR3 is built from 13 residues. The CDR3 reads CSVPITSAETQYF. CDR3 nucleotide sequence: TGCAGCGTACCAATCACTAGCGCAGAGACCCAGTACTTC. Looking up the rest from reference TRBV29-1 and TRBJ2-5 gives the full variable domain: SAVISQKPSRDICQRGTSLTIQCQVDSQVTMMFWYRQQPGQSLTLIATANQGSEATYESGFVIDKFPISRPNLTFSTLTVSNMSPEDSSIYLCSVPITSAETQYFGPGTRLLVL.

V is TRBV9 and J is TRBJ1-1; D is possibly TRBD1 (5 bases). Germline CDR1 reads SGDLS; CDR2 reads YYNGEE. The CDR3 is made up of 13 amino acids. Trimming pared 2 bases from V and 8 bases from J, leaving 13 bases between. Here the CDR3 DNA reads TGTGCCAGCAGCGTTACAGGTGACAGCGAAGCTTTCTTT. Its protein product is CASSVTGDSEAFF.

V and J are TRBV7-9 and TRBJ2-2; D gene ambiguous. There are 14 residues in the CDR3. Trimming took off 1 base at V and 6 bases at J, with 9 bases between the two ends. Germline values: CDR1 SEHNR, CDR2 FQNEAQ (reference sequence). The CDR3 reads CASSLGVQAGELFF. CDR3 nucleotide sequence: TGTGCCAGCAGCTTAGGGGTCCAGGCCGGGGAGCTGTTTTTT.

J is TRBJ2-1 and V is TRBV30, with D perhaps TRBD2 (6 bases). V lost 0 bases and J 1 base, leaving 19 bases between the germline ends. The CDR3 length is 18 residues. Germline V gene data show CDR1 as GTSNPN and CDR2 as SVGIG (reference sequence). The CDR3 DNA reads as TGTGCCTGGAGTGTGGCGGGGAGATTTGCGGGATCCTACAATGAGCAGTTCTTC. Translating gives CAWSVAGRFAGSYNEQFF.

The chain recombines TRBV30 with TRBJ2-3; the D call may be TRBD1 or TRBD2 (5 bases each). The germline V gene has CDR1 GTSNPN and CDR2 SVGIG (reference sequence). CDR3 length equals 16 residues. V lost 0 bases to trimming and J lost 2 bases, with 15 bases between them. CDR3: CAWSVLSGTLTDTQYF. As DNA, the CDR3 is TGTGCCTGGAGTGTACTATCCGGGACCCTCACAGATACGCAGTATTTT. The full variable domain, in which reference TRBV30 and TRBJ2-3 provide the parts outside the CDR3, is SQTIHQWPATLVQPVGSPLSLECTVEGTSNPNLYWYRQAAGRGLQLLFYSVGIGQISSEVPQNLSASRPQDRQFILSSKKLLLSDSGFYLCAWSVLSGTLTDTQYFGPGTRLTVL.

This clone occurred once. This sequence joins TRBV18 and TRBJ2-5, with D perhaps TRBD1 (5 bases). There are 16 residues in the CDR3. Trimming took 2 bases from V and 8 from J, leaving 21 bases between them. Germline CDR1 reads KGHSH; CDR2 reads LQKENI. CDR3 loop: CASSPDAPAGRGTQYF. The CDR3 coding sequence is TGTGCCAGCTCACCAGACGCACCGGCAGGGCGCGGTACCCAGTACTTC.

This clone occurred a few times. This chain connects TRBV28 to TRBJ2-2, with D perhaps matching TRBD1 or TRBD2 (5 bases each). This CDR3 comprises 12 residues. CDR1 is MDHEN and CDR2 is SYDVKM in the germline V gene. Trimming shortened V by 8 bases and J by 6 bases, and 10 bases separated the two germline ends. The CDR3 DNA reads as TGTGCCAGCGGGGGTGCGCCCGGGGAGCTGTTTTTT. It codes for CASGGAPGELFF.

The V and J genes are TRBV15 and TRBJ2-4; no firm D call. The V end was cut by 3 bases, the J end by 0 bases, with 9 bases between. This CDR3 contains 15 residues. Germline V gives CDR1 LNHNV, CDR2 YYDKDF (reference sequence). CDR3 in DNA: TGTGCCACCAGCAGGGAAATCGTAGCCAAAAACATTCAGTACTTC. It specifies CATSREIVAKNIQYF.

The chain recombines TRBV7-9 with TRBJ2-5, with D tentatively TRBD1 (6 bases). Trimming shortened V by 1 base and J by 5 bases, and 17 bases separated the two germline ends. Germline assignment: CDR1 SEHNR and CDR2 FQNEAQ (reference sequence). The CDR3 totals 16 residues. Written as DNA, the CDR3 is TGTGCCAGCAGCTTAGTTCGTGGCAGGGGCGTGGAGACCCAGTACTTC. Translating gives CASSLVRGRGVETQYF.

The chain combines TRBV7-8 with TRBJ2-6; TRBD1 matches at 7 bases. The junction had 11 bases not matched to a gene; V was cut back by 6 bases and J by 0 bases. Germline V CDR1 and CDR2: SGHVS, FQNEAQ. The CDR3 loop spans 18 amino acids. This CDR3 reads CASSLIPGQSSGANVLTF. The CDR3 bases are TGTGCCAGCAGTTTAATCCCGGGACAGAGCTCTGGGGCCAACGTCCTGACTTTC.

The genes are TRBV7-6 and TRBJ2-1, with 8 bases fitting TRBD2. V dropped 5 bases and J dropped 4; count of bases not matched to a gene: 10. The germline V gene encodes CDR1 SGHVS and CDR2 FNYEAQ. CDR3 length: 16 amino acids. CDR3 coding DNA: TGTGCCAGCAGCCCAACGGCGGGGGGCTCATACAATGAGCAGTTCTTC. The encoded protein is CASSPTAGGSYNEQFF.

The J gene is TRBJ2-7, the V gene TRBV7-9; maybe TRBD2 (6 bases). In germline, CDR1 is SEHNR, CDR2 FQNEAQ (reference sequence). Trimming cost V 3 bases and J 2 bases, with 14 bases left between them. The CDR3 is 15 amino acids. The CDR3 loop is CASSLISGGPYEQYF. The CDR3 bases are TGTGCCAGCAGCTTGATTAGCGGAGGACCCTACGAGCAGTACTTC.

Turning to this clone: At one end, the junction sequence differs from germline, possibly due to a read error. J is TRBJ2-5 and V is TRBV5-1, with 12 bases that match TRBD2. Germline CDR1 SGHRS, CDR2 YFSETQ. There are 14 residues in the CDR3. The CDR3 nucleotides read TGCGCCAGCAGATTGGTGCTAGCGGGGGGGCCCCAATACTTC. Translated: CASRLVLAGGPQYF.

This clone was detected a few times. J is TRBJ2-2 and V is TRBV4-3; D is unresolved. This CDR3 is 14 amino acids long. Germline CDR1 LGHNA, CDR2 YSLEER. V was trimmed by 0 bases and J by 6 bases, leaving 8 bases between them. CDR3: CASSQDTVPGELFF. The DNA of the CDR3 is TGCGCCAGCAGCCAAGACACAGTCCCCGGGGAGCTGTTTTTT.

This clone showed up just a few times. The CDR3 protein is CASSAIWANGVGIQYF. CDR3 in DNA: TGTGCCAGCAGCGCCATCTGGGCAAACGGTGTAGGCATTCAGTACTTC. The rearrangement links TRBV2 to TRBJ2-4, with D uncertain. The CDR3 has 16 amino acids. Trimming stripped 6 bases from V and 9 bases from J, with 24 bases between. Germline assignment: CDR1 SNHLY and CDR2 FYNNEI.

This chain connects TRBV2 to TRBJ1-1; 10 nucleotides agree with TRBD1. Germline CDR1 and CDR2: SNHLY and FYNNEI. The CDR3 consists of 17 residues. Losses at the gene ends were 6 bases for V and 4 bases for J; bases not matched to a gene: 14. The CDR3 region has the DNA TGTGCCAGCAGGCGTACCGGGACAGGGGATTTTGGCACTGAAGCTTTCTTT. As protein: CASRRTGTGDFGTEAFF.

This clone showed up just once. V is TRBV9 and J is TRBJ2-2, with 15 nucleotides matching TRBD2. This CDR3 comprises 15 residues. In germline, CDR1 is SGDLS, CDR2 YYNGEE. V shed 5 bases, J shed 6 bases, and the junction held 2 bases outside the gene matches. The CDR3 DNA reads as TGTGCCAGCAGGGGACTAGCGGGGGGTCCCGGGGAGCTGTTTTTT. As protein: CASRGLAGGPGELFF.

A few counts support this clone. The gene calls are TRBV6-1 and TRBJ1-5; a possible D gene is TRBD1 (6 bases). This CDR3 spans 17 amino acids. Germline CDR1 and CDR2: MNHNS and SASEGT. The ends were cut back, 4 bases at V and 0 bases at J, with 16 bases in the middle. In DNA form, the CDR3 reads TGTGCCAGCAGTGGAAGCAGGGGCGAGGGTAGCAATCAGCCCCAGCATTTT. Amino acid sequence: CASSGSRGEGSNQPQHF.

This chain links TRBV19 with TRBJ2-7, with D perhaps TRBD1 (6 bases). V shed 1 base and J shed 3 bases, with 16 bases lying between them. There are 16 residues in the CDR3. CDR1 and CDR2 from the germline V gene are LNHDA and SQIVND (reference sequence). CDR3 DNA: TGTGCCAGTAGTATAGGAGGGGCCAGGGGTCACTACGAGCAGTACTTC. Amino acids: CASSIGGARGHYEQYF.

The chain has TRBV30 and TRBJ1-5; D remains unclear. Germline lookup yields CDR1 GTSNPN and CDR2 SVGIG (reference sequence). This CDR3 spans 15 amino acids. V was clipped by 0 bases and J by 1 base, with 10 bases between them. CDR3 bases: TGTGCCTGGAGTGTAATAGGCCAAAGCAATCAGCCCCAGCATTTT. Amino acid sequence: CAWSVIGQSNQPQHF.

This chain connects TRBV4-1 to TRBJ1-1, with 8 bases fitting TRBD1. With V trimmed by 0 bases and J by 3 bases, 3 bases remained unmatched. CDR3 length: 15 amino acids. Germline V gives CDR1 MGHRA, CDR2 YSYEKL. CDR3 sequence (DNA): TGCGCCAGCAGCCAAGATCAGACAGGGGACACTGAAGCTTTCTTT. Translation: CASSQDQTGDTEAFF.